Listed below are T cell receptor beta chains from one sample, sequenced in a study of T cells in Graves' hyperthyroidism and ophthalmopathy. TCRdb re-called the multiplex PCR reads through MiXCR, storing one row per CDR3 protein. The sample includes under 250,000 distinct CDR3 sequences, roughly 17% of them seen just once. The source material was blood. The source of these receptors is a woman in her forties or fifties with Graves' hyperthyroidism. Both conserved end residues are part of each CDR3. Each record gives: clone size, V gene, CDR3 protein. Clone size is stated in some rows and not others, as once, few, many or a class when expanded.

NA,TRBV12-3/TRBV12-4,CASSLGLAGETGKNEQFF
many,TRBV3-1,CASSQDAGGNQPQHF
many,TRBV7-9,CASSRLAGARQETQYF
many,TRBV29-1,CSVEQELAGETQYF
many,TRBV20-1,CSARDFGGFDQPQHF
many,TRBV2,CASRPGLPLGEQYF
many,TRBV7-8,CASSLLAGVPQETQYF
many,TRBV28,CASSHKQTMRGNQPQHF
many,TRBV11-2,CASSPVFKETQYF
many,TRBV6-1,CASGRRTDLLNTEAFF
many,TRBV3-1,CASSQDRTSGSLTYEQYF
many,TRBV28,CASSGDTRTEAFF
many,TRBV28,CASSPGTGDRGYGYTF
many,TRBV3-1,CASSQEGLVEATNTEAFF
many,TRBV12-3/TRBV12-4,CASSFHGTGELFF
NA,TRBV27,CASSRTGGWKAYEQYF
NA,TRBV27,CASSRAGLAYTGELFF
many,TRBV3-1,CASSRRATDSGNTIYF
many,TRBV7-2,CASSLAWLAGAPRDYEQYF
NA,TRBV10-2,CASRDLGKNNEQFF
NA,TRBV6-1,CASKWSGISTDTQYF
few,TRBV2,CASSAPEDRGEKLFF
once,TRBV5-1,CASSPGLVRYNEQFF
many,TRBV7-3,CASSPSGGRALNEQYF